This T cell receptor beta chain appears in the sequencing data of a study of cytomegalovirus exposure and HLA in healthy donors. Study at large: Later analysis reported that the approximately 130 validation repertoires shared the platform of the approximately 620 first-cohort repertoires.

Broader study findings: The study labeled around 160 TCR beta chains cytomegalovirus-associated. According to reports, the classifier identified cytomegalovirus status with high specificity and sensitivity.

After removal of 2 bases from V and 1 base from J, the junction contained 5 bases not matched to a gene. CDR3 length equals 18 residues. Germline loops: CDR1 SGHAT, CDR2 FQDESV (reference sequence). Profiling relied on immunoSEQ multiplex PCR, and the TCRdb table lists in-frame clones only, not all of them. Of 100,000 or so clones listed, roughly 94% are singletons. This clone showed up just once. Its matching antigen is unknown. This sequence was found in a woman in her late teens or twenties in good health and CMV-seronegative. Source material: PBMCs. The chain links TRBV11-1 to TRBJ2-4, with 13 nucleotides matching TRBD2. The CDR3 is CASSLKTSGGGAKNIQYF. CDR3 nucleotide sequence: TGTGCCAGCAGCTTAAAAACTAGCGGGGGGGGTGCCAAAAACATTCAGTACTTC.